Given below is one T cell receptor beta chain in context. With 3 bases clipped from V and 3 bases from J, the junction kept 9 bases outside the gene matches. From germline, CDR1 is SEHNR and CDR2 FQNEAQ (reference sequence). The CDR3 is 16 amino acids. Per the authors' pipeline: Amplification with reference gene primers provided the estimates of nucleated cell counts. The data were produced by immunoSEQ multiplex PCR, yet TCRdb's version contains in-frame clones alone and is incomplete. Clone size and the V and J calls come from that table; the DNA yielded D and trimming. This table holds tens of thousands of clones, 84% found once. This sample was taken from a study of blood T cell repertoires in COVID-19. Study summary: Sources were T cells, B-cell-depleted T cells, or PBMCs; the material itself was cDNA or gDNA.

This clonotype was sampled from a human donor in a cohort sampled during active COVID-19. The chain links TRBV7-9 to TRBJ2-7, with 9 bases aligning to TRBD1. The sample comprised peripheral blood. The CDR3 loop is CASSFLPGQGFYEQYF. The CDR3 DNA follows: TGTGCCAGCAGCTTCCTGCCGGGACAGGGCTTCTACGAGCAGTACTTC.